One and the same sample provided the 14 T cell receptor beta chains below, sequenced in a study of regulatory T cells in long-lasting Graves disease. Time point indicated: newly diagnosed GD, antithyroid drugs for less than 3 months. The TCR library was prepared using RNA isolated from PBMCs. iRepertoire HTBI primers and Arm-PCR of CDR3 regions built TCR beta libraries. TCRdb redid the calling of the multiplex PCR reads with MiXCR, one entry per CDR3 protein. This table has some 460,000 distinct CDR3 sequences, about 17% appearing once. The same sample was also studied in work on T cells in Graves' hyperthyroidism and ophthalmopathy.

The input for sequencing was peripheral blood mononuclear cells (PBMCs), taken at new diagnosis, from a patient treated with antithyroid drugs. These TCRs come from a man aged 40-55 years with Graves disease.

This clonotype has a handful of counts. The chain combines TRBV5-1 with TRBJ2-5; the match to TRBD1 covers 7 bases. CDR1 and CDR2 (germline): SGHRS, YFSETQ. There are 14 residues in the CDR3. V lost 5 bases, J lost 2 bases, and 6 bases stayed unmatched. CDR3 loop: CASSRRGQQETQYF. CDR3 DNA sequence: TGCGCCAGCAGTCGCCGGGGACAGCAAGAGACCCAGTACTTC.

This clonotype was observed many times. DNA of the CDR3: TGTGCCAGCAGTTTAATTCCTAGCGGCCCCGAAGCCCCAGATACGCAGTATTTT. Its translation: CASSLIPSGPEAPDTQYF. The chain recombines TRBV28 with TRBJ2-3; 7 bases align to TRBD2. After removal of 2 bases from V and 4 bases from J, the junction contained 15 bases not matched to a gene. The CDR3 is 18 amino acids. Germline-derived CDR1 and CDR2 are MDHEN and SYDVKM.

The chain is built from TRBV7-2 and TRBJ2-7; D remains ambiguous. CDR3 length equals 14 residues. Germline V CDR1 and CDR2: SGHTA, FQGNSA. Trimming cost V 5 bases and J 4 bases, with 15 bases left between them. CDR3 in DNA: TGTGCCAGCAGCCCCACCTTACACCGATACGAGCAGTACTTC. It yields the protein CASSPTLHRYEQYF.

V is TRBV30 and J is TRBJ1-2; possible D gene TRBD1, 6 bases. Deletions cut 0 bases from V and 6 bases from J, with 11 bases between. The germline CDR1 and CDR2 sequences are GTSNPN and SVGIG (reference sequence). CDR3 length: 13 amino acids. The CDR3 loop is CAWSVRGANGYTF. The CDR3 DNA reads as TGTGCCTGGAGTGTACGGGGGGCCAATGGCTACACCTTC.

This clonotype was picked up a small number of times. This chain links TRBV19 with TRBJ2-1; 11 bases agree with TRBD2. This CDR3 has 16 amino acids. Trimming at V came to 4 bases and at J to 5 bases, leaving 7 bases not matched to a gene. Germline assignment: CDR1 LNHDA and CDR2 SQIVND (reference sequence). The CDR3 loop is CASSTLAGGKDNEQFF. Written as DNA, the CDR3 is TGTGCCAGTAGTACATTAGCGGGAGGGAAGGACAATGAGCAGTTCTTC.

The chain links TRBV25-1 to TRBJ2-1, with D unclear. Germline assignment: CDR1 MGHDK and CDR2 SYGVNS. The CDR3 runs 11 residues. The V and J ends lost 4 bases and 13 bases respectively, with 11 bases between them. In nucleotides, the CDR3 is TGTGCCAGCAGTGGTGGGTCTTCCCAGTTCTTC. This encodes CASSGGSSQFF.

Many counts were recorded for this clonotype. The V and J genes are TRBV24-1 and TRBJ2-1; TRBD2 aligns across 12 bases. The CDR3 sequence is 18 residues long. Germline CDR1 KGHDR, CDR2 SFDVKD. V lost 4 bases to trimming and J lost 3 bases; unmatched junction nucleotides: 9. The CDR3 spells CATSDPTLAGGRYNEQFF. CDR3 coding DNA: TGTGCCACCAGTGACCCTACCCTAGCGGGAGGGCGCTACAATGAGCAGTTCTTC.

The genes are TRBV6-4 and TRBJ1-1; 8 nucleotides match TRBD1. The CDR3 covers 13 residues. Germline values: CDR1 MRHNA, CDR2 SNTAGT. V lost 4 bases to trimming and J lost 8 bases; unmatched junction nucleotides: 6. This chain's CDR3 is CASSASDRGEAFF. Here the CDR3 DNA reads TGTGCCAGCAGTGCGTCCGACAGGGGCGAAGCTTTCTTT.

On this clonotype: A read error may explain this, as a much larger clone is one base away. The chain uses TRBV7-9 and TRBJ2-5, with D uncertain. The J call may be wrong; the DNA end is better matched by TRBJ2-1. The CDR3 contains 15 residues. The germline CDR1 and CDR2 sequences are SEHNR and FQNEAQ (reference sequence). CDR3 sequence (DNA): TGTGCCAGCAGCTTAGGAACTCACACCTACAATGAGCAGTTCTTC. This codes for CASSLGTHTYNEQFF.

This clonotype has at least ten counts. The chain's CDR3 is CASSARLAGVVGEQYF. DNA for the CDR3: TGTGCCAGCAGTGCCCGACTAGCGGGAGTAGTGGGCGAGCAGTACTTC. J is TRBJ2-7 and V is TRBV28, with 12 bases fitting TRBD2. The CDR3 loop spans 16 amino acids. Trimming removed 5 bases from V and 6 bases from J; junction bases left unmatched: 11. From germline, CDR1 is MDHEN and CDR2 SYDVKM.

The chain uses TRBV7-2 and TRBJ2-4, with 8 nucleotides matching TRBD2. CDR1 is SGHTA and CDR2 is FQGNSA in the germline V gene. The J segment lost 1 base and the V segment lost 2 bases, leaving 16 bases of the junction unmatched. This CDR3 spans 20 amino acids. CDR3 residues: CASSLMVTSVPAWAKNIQYF. The CDR3, as DNA: TGTGCCAGCAGCTTAATGGTGACTAGCGTCCCAGCATGGGCCAAAAACATTCAGTACTTC.

This clonotype was counted ten times or more. The chain joins TRBV6-1 to TRBJ2-7; weak D call: TRBD2 (6 bases). The CDR3 has 17 amino acids. V dropped 3 bases and J dropped 3 bases, with 21 bases sitting between them. Germline V gene data show CDR1 as MNHNS and CDR2 as SASEGT. Here the CDR3 DNA reads TGTGCCAGCAGTGAGAAAACCGCCCGGAGGGAGATCTACGAGCAGTACTTC. As protein: CASSEKTARREIYEQYF.

This clonotype was observed at least ten times. The V call is TRBV28, the J call TRBJ2-2; D not resolved. The CDR3 is made up of 14 amino acids. The V gene's germline CDR1 is MDHEN and CDR2 SYDVKM. Trimming removed 4 bases from V and 4 bases from J, with 10 bases in between. The CDR3 loop reads CASSSPVGTGELFF. In nucleotides, the CDR3 is TGTGCCAGCAGTTCTCCCGTCGGCACCGGGGAGCTGTTTTTT.

This clonotype was counted ten times or more. The rearrangement joins TRBV2 to TRBJ1-5; D is undetermined. This CDR3 has 15 amino acids. Per germline, CDR1 SNHLY and CDR2 FYNNEI. The V end lost 6 bases, the J end lost 0 bases, and 12 bases lay between the germline ends. CDR3 amino acids: CASRRTDYSNQPQHF. As DNA, the CDR3 is TGTGCCAGCAGACGGACGGACTATAGCAATCAGCCCCAGCATTTT.